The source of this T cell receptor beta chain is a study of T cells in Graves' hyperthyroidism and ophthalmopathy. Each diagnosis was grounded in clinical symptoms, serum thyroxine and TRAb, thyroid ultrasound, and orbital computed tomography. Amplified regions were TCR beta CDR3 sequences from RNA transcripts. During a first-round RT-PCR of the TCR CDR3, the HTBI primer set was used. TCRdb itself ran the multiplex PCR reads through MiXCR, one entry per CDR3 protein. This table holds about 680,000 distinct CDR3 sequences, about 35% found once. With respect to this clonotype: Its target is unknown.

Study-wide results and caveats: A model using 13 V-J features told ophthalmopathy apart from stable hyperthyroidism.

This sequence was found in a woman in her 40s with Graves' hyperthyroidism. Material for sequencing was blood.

CDR3 bases: TGTGCCAGCAAAACAGGGAGTGGCTATGGCTACACCTTC. Encoded protein: CASKTGSGYGYTF. The chain joins TRBV2 to TRBJ1-2; tentatively, D is TRBD1 (6 bases). Trimming removed 7 bases at V and 4 bases at J, with 13 bases between. The length of the CDR3 is 13 residues. Germline V CDR1 and CDR2: SNHLY, FYNNEI.